This T cell receptor beta chain was found in a study of quantifying T cell responses using KT2 cells. Study details: cDNA was made from DNase-treated RNA using alpha and beta constant primers.

The cDNA 3' end received a ligated oligonucleotide with a UMI. The first PCR ran roughly 4 cycles with an equimolar RC1.1 and RC1.2 beta primer mix. TCRdb called the UMI-ligation and nested PCR reads again in MiXCR, with one record for every CDR3 protein. The sample has about 50,000 distinct CDR3 sequences; 11% are singletons. This clonotype was detected ten times or more. What it recognizes is unknown. Unfractionated PBMC were spiked with known numbers of KT2 clone cells. A range of KT2-to-PBMC ratios was made using fixed PBMC numbers. Trimming shortened V by 7 bases and J by 5 bases, and 15 bases separated the two germline ends. CDR1 and CDR2 from the germline V gene are SQVTM and ANQGSEA. This CDR3 is built from 12 residues. Points from the study as a whole: Very high KT2 spike-in numbers caused saturation in KT2 sequence detection. Input KT2 cell number predicted KT2 alpha and beta sequence counts linearly over several orders of magnitude.

The chain uses TRBV29-1 and TRBJ2-7; D is perhaps TRBD1 (6 bases). The receptor's source is a human donor. The sequencing sample was made of PBMCs spiked with cells of the T cell clone KT2. The CDR3 DNA is TGCAGCGCGGGACAAGGGGTAGACGAGCAGTACTTC. It specifies CSAGQGVDEQYF.